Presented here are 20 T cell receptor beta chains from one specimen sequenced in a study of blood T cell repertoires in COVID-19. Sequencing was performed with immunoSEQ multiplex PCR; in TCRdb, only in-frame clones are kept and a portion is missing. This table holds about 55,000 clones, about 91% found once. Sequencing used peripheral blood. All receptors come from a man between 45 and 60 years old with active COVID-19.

The CDR3: CASSVGLAGRYLQETQYF. The CDR3 DNA sequence: TGTGCCAGCAGCGTCGGACTAGCGGGGCGATATCTCCAAGAGACCCAGTACTTC. The chain employs TRBV5-8 and TRBJ2-5; 12 bases are a match to TRBD2. Per the germline V gene, CDR1 is SGHTS and CDR2 is YDEGEE. CDR3 size: 18 residues. Trimming cost V 4 bases and J 1 base; bases outside gene matches: 11.

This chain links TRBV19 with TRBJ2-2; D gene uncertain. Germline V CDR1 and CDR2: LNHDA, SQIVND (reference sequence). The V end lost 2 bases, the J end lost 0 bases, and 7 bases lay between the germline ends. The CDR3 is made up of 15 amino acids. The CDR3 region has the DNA TGTGCCAGTAGTATAATGCGGCCGAACACCGGGGAGCTGTTTTTT. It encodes CASSIMRPNTGELFF.

The CDR3 DNA reads TGTGCCACCAGCCGGGGGGGTACGAGCAATCAGCCCCAGCATTTT. The encoded protein is CATSRGGTSNQPQHF. The chain carries TRBV15 and TRBJ1-5; a weak D match, TRBD1 (5 bases). The CDR3 spans 15 residues. Deletions cut 5 bases from V and 1 base from J, with 12 bases between. CDR1 is LNHNV and CDR2 is YYDKDF in the germline V gene (reference sequence).

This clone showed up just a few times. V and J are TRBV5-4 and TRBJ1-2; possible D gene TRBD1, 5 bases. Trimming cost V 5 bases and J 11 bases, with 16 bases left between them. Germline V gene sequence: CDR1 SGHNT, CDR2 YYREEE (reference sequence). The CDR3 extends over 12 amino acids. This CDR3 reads CASRQSGETYTF. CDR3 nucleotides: TGTGCCAGCAGGCAATCGGGGGAGACGTACACCTTC.

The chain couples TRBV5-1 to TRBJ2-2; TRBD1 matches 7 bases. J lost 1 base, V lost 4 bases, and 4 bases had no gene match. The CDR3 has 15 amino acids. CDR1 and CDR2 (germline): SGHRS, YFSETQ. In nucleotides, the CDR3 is TGCGCCAGCAGCCCTACAGGGGTGAACACCGGGGAGCTGTTTTTT. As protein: CASSPTGVNTGELFF. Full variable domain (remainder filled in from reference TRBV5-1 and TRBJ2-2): KAGVTQTPRYLIKTRGQQVTLSCSPISGHRSVSWYQQTPGQGLQFLFEYFSETQRNKGNFPGRFSGRQFSNSRSEMNVSTLELGDSALYLCASSPTGVNTGELFFGEGSRLTVL.

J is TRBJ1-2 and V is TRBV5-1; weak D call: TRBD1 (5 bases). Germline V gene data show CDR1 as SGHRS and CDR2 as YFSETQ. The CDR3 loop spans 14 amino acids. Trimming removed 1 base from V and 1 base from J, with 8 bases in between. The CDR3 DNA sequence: TGCGCCAGCAGCTTGTTAGACAGTAACTATGGCTACACCTTC. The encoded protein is CASSLLDSNYGYTF.

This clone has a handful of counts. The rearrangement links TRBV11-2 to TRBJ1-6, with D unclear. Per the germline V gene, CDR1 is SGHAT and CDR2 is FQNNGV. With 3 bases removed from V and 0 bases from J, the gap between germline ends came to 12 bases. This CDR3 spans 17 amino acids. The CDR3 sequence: CASSFLGAGSYNSPLHF. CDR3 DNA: TGTGCCAGCAGCTTCTTGGGAGCCGGCTCCTATAATTCACCCCTCCACTTT.

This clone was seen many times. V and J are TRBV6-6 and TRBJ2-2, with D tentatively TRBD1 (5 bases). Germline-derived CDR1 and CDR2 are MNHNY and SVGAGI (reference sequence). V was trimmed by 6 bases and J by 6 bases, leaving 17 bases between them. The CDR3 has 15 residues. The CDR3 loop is CASSLNDSPAGELFF. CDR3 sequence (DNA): TGTGCCAGCAGCCTAAACGACAGCCCCGCCGGGGAGCTGTTTTTT.

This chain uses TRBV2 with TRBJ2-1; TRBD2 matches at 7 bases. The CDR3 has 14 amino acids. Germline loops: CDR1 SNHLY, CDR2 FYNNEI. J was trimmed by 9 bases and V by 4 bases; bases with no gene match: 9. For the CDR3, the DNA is TGTGCCAGCAGTGTCGTGAGTGGGAGGGGTGAGCAGTTCTTC. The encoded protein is CASSVVSGRGEQFF.

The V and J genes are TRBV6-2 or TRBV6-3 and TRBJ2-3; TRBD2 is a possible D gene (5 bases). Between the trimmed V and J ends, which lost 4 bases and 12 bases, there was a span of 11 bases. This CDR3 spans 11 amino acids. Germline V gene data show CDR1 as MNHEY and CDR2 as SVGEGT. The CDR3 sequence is CASSFGGSQYF. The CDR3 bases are TGTGCCAGCAGTTTCGGAGGATCTCAGTATTTT.

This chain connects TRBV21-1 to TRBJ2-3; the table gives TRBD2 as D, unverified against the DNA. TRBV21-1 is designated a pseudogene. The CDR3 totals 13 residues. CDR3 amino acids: CASSNGETDTQYF. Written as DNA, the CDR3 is TGTGCCAGCAGCAACGGGGAGACAGATACGCAGTATTTT.

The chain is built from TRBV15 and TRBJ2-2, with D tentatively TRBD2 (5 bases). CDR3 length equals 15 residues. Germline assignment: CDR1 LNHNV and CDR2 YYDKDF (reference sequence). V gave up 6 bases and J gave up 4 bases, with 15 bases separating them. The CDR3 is CATSHTRGSTGELFF. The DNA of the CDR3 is TGTGCCACCAGTCACACACGGGGTAGCACCGGGGAGCTGTTTTTT.

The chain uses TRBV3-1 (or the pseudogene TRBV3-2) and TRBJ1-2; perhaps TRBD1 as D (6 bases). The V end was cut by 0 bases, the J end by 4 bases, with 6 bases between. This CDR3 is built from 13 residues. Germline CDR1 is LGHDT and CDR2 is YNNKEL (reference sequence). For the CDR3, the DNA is TGTGCCAGCAGCCAAGAGGGGGCCTATGGCTACACCTTC. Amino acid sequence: CASSQEGAYGYTF.

DNA for the CDR3: TGTGCCAGCAGCCATAGCGGAGGTGATACAGATACGCAGTATTTT. Translating it yields CASSHSGGDTDTQYF. The V call is TRBV2, the J call TRBJ2-3; the D gene is possibly TRBD2 (6 bases). Germline values: CDR1 SNHLY, CDR2 FYNNEI. CDR3 length: 15 amino acids. V lost 6 bases and J 3 bases, leaving 16 bases between the germline ends.

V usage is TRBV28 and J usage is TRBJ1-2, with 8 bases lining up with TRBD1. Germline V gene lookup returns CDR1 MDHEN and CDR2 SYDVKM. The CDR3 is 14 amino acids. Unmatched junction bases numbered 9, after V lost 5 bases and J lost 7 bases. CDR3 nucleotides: TGTGCCAGCAGTGGCAGGGGGCGCCTAAGTGGCTACACCTTC. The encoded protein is CASSGRGRLSGYTF.

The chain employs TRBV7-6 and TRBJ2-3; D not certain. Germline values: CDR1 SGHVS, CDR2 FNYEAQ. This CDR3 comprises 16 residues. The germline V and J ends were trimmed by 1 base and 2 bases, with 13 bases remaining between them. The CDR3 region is CASSLDVGDTTDTQYF. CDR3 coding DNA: TGTGCCAGCAGCTTAGATGTGGGCGACACCACAGATACGCAGTATTTT.

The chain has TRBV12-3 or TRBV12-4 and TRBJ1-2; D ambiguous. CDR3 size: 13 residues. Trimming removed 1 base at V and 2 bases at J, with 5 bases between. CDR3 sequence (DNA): TGTGCCAGCAGTTTAGGGCAGAACTATGGCTACACCTTC. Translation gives CASSLGQNYGYTF.

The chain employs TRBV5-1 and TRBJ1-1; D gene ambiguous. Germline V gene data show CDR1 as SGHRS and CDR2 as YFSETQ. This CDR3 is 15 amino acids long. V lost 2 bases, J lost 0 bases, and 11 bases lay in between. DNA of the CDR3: TGCGCCAGCAGCTTCCTACCAGACATGAACACTGAAGCTTTCTTT. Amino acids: CASSFLPDMNTEAFF.

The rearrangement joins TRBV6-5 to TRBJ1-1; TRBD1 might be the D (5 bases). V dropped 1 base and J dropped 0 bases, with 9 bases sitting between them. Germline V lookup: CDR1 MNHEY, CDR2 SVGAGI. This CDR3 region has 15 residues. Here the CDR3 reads CASSYFGGMNTEAFF. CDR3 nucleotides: TGTGCCAGCAGTTACTTCGGGGGGATGAACACTGAAGCTTTCTTT.

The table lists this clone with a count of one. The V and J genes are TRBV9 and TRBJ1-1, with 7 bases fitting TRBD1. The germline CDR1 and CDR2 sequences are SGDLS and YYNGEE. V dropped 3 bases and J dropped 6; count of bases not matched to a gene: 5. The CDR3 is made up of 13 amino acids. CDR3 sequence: CASSDRGGPEAFF. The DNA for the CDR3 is TGTGCCAGCAGCGACAGGGGCGGGCCTGAAGCTTTCTTT.